Included here is one TCR beta chain sequence, with context. Original processing notes: Amplification with reference gene primers provided the estimates of nucleated cell counts. Assay used: immunoSEQ multiplex PCR; TCRdb lists only in-frame clones, some missing. The V and J calls and clone size were taken over from that table, and D and trimming were inferred from the DNA. This table holds fewer than 200,000 clones, more than 75% found once. This entry is derived from a study of blood T cell repertoires in COVID-19. Study in general: The origin of the acute and convalescent COVID-19 samples was the United States, Italy and Spain. T cells, B-cell-depleted T cells, or PBMCs provided the cDNA or gDNA that served as material.

Trimming cost V 2 bases and J 0 bases, with 14 bases left between them. The germline CDR1 and CDR2 sequences are MGHRA and YSYEKL. The CDR3 runs to 17 residues. The TCR sequence derives from a man in his forties with active or convalescent COVID-19. Sequencing used peripheral blood. The chain links TRBV4-1 to TRBJ2-1; tentatively, D is TRBD2 (6 bases). CDR3 residues: CASSQRAGPSSYNEQFF. The CDR3 DNA follows: TGCGCCAGCAGCCAACGAGCGGGCCCGAGCTCCTACAATGAGCAGTTCTTC.